This entry describes one T cell receptor beta chain. Clones were read by immunoSEQ multiplex PCR, and TCRdb kept only the in-frame ones, dropping some. The data hold 100,000 to 140,000 clones, with about 91% observed a single time. This sample stems from a study of blood T cell repertoires in COVID-19. Study overall: Donors in the United States, Italy and Spain gave samples during acute or convalescent COVID-19.

The germline V gene encodes CDR1 SGHDT and CDR2 YYEEEE. The CDR3 has 18 residues. V lost 0 bases to trimming and J lost 4 bases; unmatched junction nucleotides: 8. The V gene is TRBV5-6, the J gene TRBJ2-6; TRBD2 matches 9 bases. This clonotype was sampled from a man aged 45 to 65 with active or convalescent COVID-19. Sample: peripheral blood. The CDR3 region is CASSLVGGRASGANVLTF. The CDR3 nucleotides read TGTGCCAGCAGCTTGGTAGGCGGGAGGGCCTCCGGGGCCAACGTCCTGACTTTC.